One sample yielded the 8 T cell receptor beta chains listed below, sequenced in a study of T cells expressing NK-cell markers. Each CDR3 protein gets one entry in TCRdb, which reprocessed the 5' RACE reads and gives no DNA. This repertoire includes some 300,000 distinct CDR3 sequences. Sequencing input: blood T cells: a sorted CD56 or NKG2C T cell subset, CD4+ or CD8+ T cells, or bulk PBMC T cells (not recorded which). The source of these receptors is a man in his late teens or twenties in good health.

The J gene is TRBJ1-5, the V gene TRBV6-5. The CDR3 consists of 14 residues. Germline loops: CDR1 MNHEY, CDR2 SVGAGI. Here the CDR3 reads CASNEAGGNQPQHF.

This sequence joins TRBV7-8 and TRBJ1-5. CDR3 length: 14 residues. Germline V CDR1 and CDR2: SGHVS, FQNEAQ. The CDR3 is CASSLGTENQPQHF.

The chain couples TRBV10-3 to TRBJ1-1; absent DNA, TCRdb's TRBD1 call cannot be checked. The length of the CDR3 is 15 residues. From germline, CDR1 is ENHRY and CDR2 SYGVKD. CDR3 sequence reads: CAIRGTGAGNTEAFF.

The rearrangement uses TRBV5-4 and TRBJ2-3; absent DNA, TCRdb's TRBD1 call cannot be checked. Germline assignment: CDR1 SGHNT and CDR2 YYREEE (reference sequence). The CDR3 runs to 13 residues. The CDR3 sequence is CASRPGTSDTQYF.

This chain links TRBV20-1 with TRBJ1-2. The CDR3 spans 15 residues. In germline, CDR1 is DFQATT, CDR2 SNEGSKA (reference sequence). CDR3 region: CSALPSGGGDYGYTF.

The chain has TRBV3-1 and TRBJ2-1; without DNA, the TCRdb call of TRBD2 cannot be checked. The CDR3 has 17 residues. Germline CDR1 LGHDT, CDR2 YNNKEL (reference sequence). CDR3 amino acids: CASSRPGTSGYYNEQFF.

The chain carries TRBV5-1 and TRBJ2-1; TCRdb's D call of TRBD2 is untestable without DNA. Germline assignment: CDR1 SGHRS and CDR2 YFSETQ. This CDR3 has 15 amino acids. The CDR3 protein is CASSPWTSGSNEQFF.

The rearrangement uses TRBV21-1 and TRBJ2-1; checking the TCRdb D call of TRBD1 is not possible without DNA. TRBV21-1 corresponds to a pseudogene. The CDR3 extends over 14 amino acids. CDR3: CASSKLDRDNEQFF.